This T cell receptor (beta chain) was sequenced during a study of blood T cell repertoires in COVID-19. As for the study in general: Researchers got acute and convalescent COVID-19 samples from the United States, Italy and Spain. T cells, B-cell-depleted T cells, or PBMCs provided the cDNA or gDNA that served as material.

The study counted Cohort 3 donors as recovered given two negative PCRs, clearance, or symptom resolution. V was trimmed by 0 bases and J by 4 bases, leaving 15 bases between them. Germline CDR1 LNHNV, CDR2 YYDKDF (reference sequence). This CDR3 has 16 amino acids. In the authors' methods: Reference gene primer amplification gave estimated nucleated cell counts. Generated by immunoSEQ multiplex PCR, the TCRdb table keeps only in-frame clones and is missing some. The DNA was the basis for D and trimming; V, J and clone size are from that table. The sample has about 400,000 clones; under 90% are singletons.

The J gene is TRBJ1-2, the V gene TRBV15; D gene ambiguous. Sequenced sample: PBMCs or T cells enriched from blood (not recorded which). The TCR sequence derives from a woman under 40 who had recovered from COVID-19. Here the CDR3 reads CATSRDWVGSGYGYTF. CDR3 coding DNA: TGTGCCACCAGCAGAGATTGGGTGGGAAGCGGCTATGGCTACACCTTC.